These T cell receptor beta chains were read from a single sample in a study of shared clonotypes between healthy human individuals. Using immunoSEQ multiplex PCR, the repertoire was profiled, and TCRdb retains in-frame clones only, with some absent. The top ten clones hold roughly 1.5% of a sample with about 1 million clones, approximately 68% of them seen once. The sequencing sample was made of memory CD4+ T cells sorted from blood. These receptors were taken from a man between 18 and 35 years old in good health. Each CDR3 is given with its conserved first and last residue. A D gene is named only where the DNA matches it firmly. Where a row states a size, it is once, few, many or the class of an expanded clone; other rows omit it.

TRBV10-3	TRBJ1-2	.	.	TGTGCCATCAGTGAGTCGTCGGGGGCATACGGCTACACCTTC	CAISESSGAYGYTF
TRBV6-5	TRBJ2-1	.	.	TGTGCCAGCAGTTCGGCAGGCTGGGGCTACAATGAGCAGTTCTTC	CASSSAGWGYNEQFF
TRBV5-6	TRBJ1-5	.	TRBD1	TGTGCCAGCAGCGCCGGACAGGGGGGGCAGCCCCAGCATTTT	CASSAGQGGQPQHF
TRBV7-3	TRBJ2-2	.	.	TGTGCCAGCAGCTCGCAGGTGTCCACCGGGGAGCTGTTTTTT	CASSSQVSTGELFF
TRBV4-1	TRBJ1-1	.	.	TGCGCCAGCAGCCAAGATCAGCAGGGGAACACTGAAGCTTTCTTT	CASSQDQQGNTEAFF
TRBV5-1	TRBJ1-1	.	.	TGCGCCAGCAGCTTGGCGGCAGGGAGAGAGACTGAAGCTTTCTTT	CASSLAAGRETEAFF
TRBV28	TRBJ1-4	once	.	TGTGCCAGCAGAGAGGCCGCAACTAATGAAAAACTGTTTTTT	CASREAATNEKLFF
TRBV25-1	TRBJ2-5	.	.	TGTGCCAGCAGTCCCGGCGAGACCCAGTACTTC	CASSPGETQYF
TRBV18	TRBJ2-1	.	.	TGTGCCAGCTCACCACTTCTGGGTGGCTCCTACAATGAGCAGTTCTTC	CASSPLLGGSYNEQFF
TRBV7-9	TRBJ2-7	.	.	TGTGCCAGCAGCTTAGCGCGCGAGCAGTACTTC	CASSLAREQYF
TRBV11-3	TRBJ2-5	.	.	TGTGCCAGCAGCTCCGGACGTGAGGGGCACGAGACCCAGTACTTC	CASSSGREGHETQYF
TRBV4-3	TRBJ1-1	few	.	TGCGCCAGCAGCCAAATGCACACTGAAGCTTTCTTT	CASSQMHTEAFF
TRBV7-9	TRBJ1-1	.	.	TGTGCCAGCAGCTTAGAAGGCACTACGAACACTGAAGCTTTCTTT	CASSLEGTTNTEAFF
TRBV5-1	TRBJ1-4	.	.	TGCGCCAGCAGTTGGGGTCCGACTAATGAAAAACTGTTTTTT	CASSWGPTNEKLFF
TRBV5-1	TRBJ2-5	.	TRBD1	TGCGCCAGCAGCGCCGGGACAGGGGGCTCGGGAGAGACCCAGTACTTC	CASSAGTGGSGETQYF
TRBV30	TRBJ1-5	few	.	TGTGCCTGGAGCTCCGGGCCCTCCCGAAGCAATCAGCCCCAGCATTTT	CAWSSGPSRSNQPQHF
TRBV5-1	TRBJ1-2	.	TRBD1	TGCGCCAGCACCGACGGGACAGGGGGCTATGGCTACACCTTC	CASTDGTGGYGYTF
TRBV6-1	TRBJ2-2	.	TRBD2	TGTGCCAGCAAAAAAGCGGGAGCAAACACCGGGGAGCTGTTTTTT	CASKKAGANTGELFF
TRBV27	TRBJ2-7	.	.	TGTGCCAGCGGCTGGAGTTTGGGGGCATGGCAGTACTTC	CASGWSLGAWQYF
TRBV11-2	TRBJ2-3	.	.	TGTGCCAGCAGCTTAAGGTGGCGGACAGCTAGCACAGATACGCAGTATTTT	CASSLRWRTASTDTQYF
TRBV6-6	TRBJ2-7	many	.	TGTGCCAGCAGTTACGGACAGACCTACGAGCAGTACTTC	CASSYGQTYEQYF
TRBV2	TRBJ2-3	.	TRBD2	TGTGCCAGCAGTGAGACGGGACTAGCGGGGGCAGATACGCAGTATTTT	CASSETGLAGADTQYF
TRBV11-2	TRBJ2-1	.	TRBD2	TGTGCCAGCAGCTTAGGGGGACTAGCGGGTTCCTACAATGAGCAGTTCTTC	CASSLGGLAGSYNEQFF
TRBV27	TRBJ1-1	once	TRBD1	TGTGCCAGCAGTTACCGGGACAGGGGTTCTGAAGCTTTCTTT	CASSYRDRGSEAFF
TRBV11-2	TRBJ1-2	.	TRBD1	TGTGCCAGCAGCATAGGGACAGGCGGGTCGGGCTACACCTTC	CASSIGTGGSGYTF
TRBV5-6	TRBJ2-3	.	.	TGTGCCAGCAGCTTCCGCGAAGATACGCAGTATTTT	CASSFREDTQYF
TRBV18	TRBJ1-4	few	.	TGTGCCAGCTCACCACAGGGATCGAATGAAAAACTGTTTTTT	CASSPQGSNEKLFF
TRBV5-1	TRBJ2-1	.	.	TGCGCCAGCAGCTTGGTTGGGGGTGACAATGAGCAGTTCTTC	CASSLVGGDNEQFF